These T cell receptor beta chains were read from a single sample in a study of CD4 T cells in relation to SARS-CoV-2 and coronaviruses. Only in-frame clones appear in the TCRdb table, and some are missing; sequencing was by immunoSEQ multiplex PCR. The sample holds 20,000 to 25,000 clones, less than 75% seen once. No antigens are known for them. The sample comprised CD4+ T cells from PBMCs, cultured in vitro. The origin of the receptors is a human donor in good health. CDR3s include the opening cysteine and the closing phenylalanine or tryptophan. D genes are given only for firm matches. Expanded clones are given a class, and other clones once, few, many or no size at all.

d_call,clone_size,v_call,cdr3_length,j_call,cdr3_nt,cdr3_aa
TRBD1,-,TRBV5-1,17,TRBJ2-5,TGCGCCAGCCGTAAGAACAGGGGGCGCGACCTTGGGGAGACCCAGTACTTC,CASRKNRGRDLGETQYF
-,-,TRBV12-3/TRBV12-4,13,TRBJ1-1,TGTGCCAGCAGTCATCTTCGGAACACTGAAGCTTTCTTT,CASSHLRNTEAFF
TRBD1,-,TRBV6-2/TRBV6-3,17,TRBJ1-5,TGTGCCAGCAGCCAAACCCTCAGGGGGGAGGGCAATCAGCCCCAGCATTTT,CASSQTLRGEGNQPQHF
-,few,TRBV6-5,13,TRBJ1-1,TGTGCCAGCAGATATGACGGGAACACTGAAGCTTTCTTT,CASRYDGNTEAFF
TRBD1,once,TRBV4-1,15,TRBJ2-2,TGCGCCAGCAGCCACCGGGACAGGGAAGCCGGGGAGCTGTTTTTT,CASSHRDREAGELFF
-,-,TRBV6-1,15,TRBJ2-3,TGTGCCAGCAGTGAACTACGGGGTAACACAGATACGCAGTATTTT,CASSELRGNTDTQYF
-,-,TRBV11-3,12,TRBJ1-1,TGTGCCAGCAGCTTCATGAACACTGAAGCTTTCTTT,CASSFMNTEAFF
TRBD2,once,TRBV14,17,TRBJ2-7,TGTGCCAGCAGCCGAAACTCGGGGGGTTCTCTAGGGGACGAGCAGTACTTC,CASSRNSGGSLGDEQYF
-,-,TRBV6-1,16,TRBJ1-4,TGTGCCAGCAGTGAAGCCAGAAGGGCAACTAATGAAAAACTGTTTTTT,CASSEARRATNEKLFF
-,-,TRBV2,15,TRBJ2-1,TGTGCCAGCAGTGAATCCCCCCCCTCTTACAATGAGCAGTTCTTC,CASSESPPSYNEQFF
-,-,TRBV5-1,15,TRBJ2-5,TGCGCCAGCAGCTTGGGGTCAGGGCTTAGAGAGACCCAGTACTTC,CASSLGSGLRETQYF
-,-,TRBV5-1,11,TRBJ1-2,TGCGCCAGTTACCCCAAACCTGGCTACACCTTC,CASYPKPGYTF
-,-,TRBV10-2,13,TRBJ1-1,TGCGCCAGCAGTAAGAGCTCGAACACTGAAGCTTTCTTT,CASSKSSNTEAFF
-,-,TRBV14,17,TRBJ2-7,TGTGCCAGCAGCCAAGATCCACGAACTACAGGTTCTTTAAAGCAGTACTTC,CASSQDPRTTGSLKQYF
-,-,TRBV30,13,TRBJ2-6,TGTGCCTGGGGGGCGAGGGGGGCCAACGTCCTGACTTTC,CAWGARGANVLTF
-,few,TRBV5-1,14,TRBJ1-1,TGCGCCAGCAGCTTGGGGGACGTTGGCACTGAAGCTTTCTTT,CASSLGDVGTEAFF
TRBD1,-,TRBV6-5,15,TRBJ1-1,TGTGCCAGCAGTCGCCGACAGGGGGGTAACACTGAAGCTTTCTTT,CASSRRQGGNTEAFF
-,-,TRBV7-8,13,TRBJ1-5,TGTGCCAGCAGCTTCTCGGGGAATCAGCCCCAGCATTTT,CASSFSGNQPQHF
-,-,TRBV4-3,15,TRBJ2-2,TGCGCCAGCAGCCAAGATTTGGCAGGGGTCGGGGAGCTGTTTTTT,CASSQDLAGVGELFF
-,-,TRBV9,18,TRBJ2-7,TGTGCCAGCAGCCCTCAATACGCCGGGACACCGACCTCCTACGAGCAGTACTTC,CASSPQYAGTPTSYEQYF
TRBD2,few,TRBV10-2,14,TRBJ2-1,TGCGCCAGCAGCCCGAGGACTAGCCACAATGAGCAGTTCTTC,CASSPRTSHNEQFF
TRBD2,-,TRBV2,15,TRBJ2-5,TGTGCCAGCACCCCGGGGCGGGGGGGATGGGAGACCCAGTACTTC,CASTPGRGGWETQYF
TRBD2,-,TRBV5-6,16,TRBJ2-7,TGTGCCAGCAGCAAAAGACTAGCGGGGGGCTCCTACGAGCAGTACTTC,CASSKRLAGGSYEQYF
TRBD1,-,TRBV7-8,13,TRBJ1-1,TGTGCCAGCAGCTTAGGGGGGGACAGAGAAGCTTTCTTT,CASSLGGDREAFF
TRBD2,-,TRBV7-2,14,TRBJ2-1,TGTGCCAGCAGCTTAGTTGCGGGGGAGCAACTCGGGTTCTTC,CASSLVAGEQLGFF
-,-,TRBV7-2,14,TRBJ1-3,TGTGCCAGCAGCTTGAGTAACTCTGGAAACACCATATATTTT,CASSLSNSGNTIYF
TRBD1,-,TRBV9,15,TRBJ2-1,TGTGCCAGCAGCCTACAGGGGAGCTCCTACAATGAGCAGTTCTTC,CASSLQGSSYNEQFF
TRBD1,-,TRBV7-7,15,TRBJ2-5,TGTGCCAGCAGCTCCGGACAGGGAACGCAAGAGACCCAGTACTTC,CASSSGQGTQETQYF
-,-,TRBV5-1,15,TRBJ2-3,TGCGCCAGCAGCTTGACAAGGGATCAGACAGATACGCAGTATTTT,CASSLTRDQTDTQYF
-,few,TRBV12-5,14,TRBJ1-1,TGTGCTAGTGGTTTGGTGCCAGGGAACACTGAAGCTTTCTTT,CASGLVPGNTEAFF
-,-,TRBV19,13,TRBJ1-2,TGTGCCAGTAGGCTGGGCGGGAGCTATGGCTACACCTTC,CASRLGGSYGYTF
-,-,TRBV11-2,13,TRBJ1-1,TGTGCCAGCAGCCAAGGGCAGAACACTGAAGCTTTCTTT,CASSQGQNTEAFF
-,few,TRBV5-1,15,TRBJ1-2,TGCGCCAGCAGCTTGCTCGGGGGAGTTAACTATGGCTACACCTTC,CASSLLGGVNYGYTF
-,-,TRBV19,14,TRBJ1-1,TGTGCCAGTAGTATCCAGGCGGGAGAGGGTGAAGCTTTCTTT,CASSIQAGEGEAFF
-,-,TRBV7-2,16,TRBJ1-5,TGTGCCAGCAGCCTACGCGAGACAGGTTGGAATCAGCCCCAGCATTTT,CASSLRETGWNQPQHF
-,few,TRBV3-1/TRBV3-2,13,TRBJ1-2,TGTGCCAGCAGCCAAGAAACAGCCTATGGCTACACCTTC,CASSQETAYGYTF
TRBD1,-,TRBV19,14,TRBJ2-5,TGTGCCAGTAGGGGGACAGGGGGGGCTGGGGCCCAGTACTTC,CASRGTGGAGAQYF
TRBD1,few,TRBV6-4,19,TRBJ2-3,TGTGCCAGCAGTCCCAACCTCTTTTCCGGGACAGGAGTCACAGATACGCAGTATTTT,CASSPNLFSGTGVTDTQYF
-,-,TRBV11-2,16,TRBJ2-1,TGTGCCAGCAGCTTGAAGAGCGGGCTCTCCTACAATGAGCAGTTCTTC,CASSLKSGLSYNEQFF
TRBD1,few,TRBV5-4,12,TRBJ1-2,TGTGCCAGCAGCAGGGACAGCCCGATTCACACCTTC,CASSRDSPIHTF
-,-,TRBV6-5,14,TRBJ2-3,TGTGCCAGCAGTTACAGGGGGGGCACAGATACGCAGTATTTT,CASSYRGGTDTQYF
-,-,TRBV10-2,12,TRBJ2-1,TGCGCCAGCAAGGGCTTAAGGGGGACGAAATTCTTC,CASKGLRGTKFF
TRBD2,-,TRBV3-1/TRBV3-2,13,TRBJ2-2,TGTGCCAGCAGACCCCGGCGGGAGGGGGAGCTGTTTTTT,CASRPRREGELFF
-,-,TRBV5-6,15,TRBJ2-5,TGTGCCAGCAGCGCCGACTCTAGCATGGGAGAGACCCAGTACTTC,CASSADSSMGETQYF
-,few,TRBV7-2,16,TRBJ1-2,TGTGCCAGCAGATCAACATTGGGCGGGGTCGGCTATGGCTACACCTTC,CASRSTLGGVGYGYTF
-,-,TRBV7-9,13,TRBJ1-5,TGTGCCAGCACCCTAGGGGGTAATCAGCCCCAGCATTTT,CASTLGGNQPQHF
TRBD2,-,TRBV6-5,14,TRBJ2-7,TGTGCCAGCAGCTTGGGAGGGGAGACCTACGAGCAGTACTTC,CASSLGGETYEQYF
-,-,TRBV11-2,15,TRBJ2-5,TGTGCCAGCAGAGATCGAATGGGGCCCAAAGAGACCCAGTACTTC,CASRDRMGPKETQYF